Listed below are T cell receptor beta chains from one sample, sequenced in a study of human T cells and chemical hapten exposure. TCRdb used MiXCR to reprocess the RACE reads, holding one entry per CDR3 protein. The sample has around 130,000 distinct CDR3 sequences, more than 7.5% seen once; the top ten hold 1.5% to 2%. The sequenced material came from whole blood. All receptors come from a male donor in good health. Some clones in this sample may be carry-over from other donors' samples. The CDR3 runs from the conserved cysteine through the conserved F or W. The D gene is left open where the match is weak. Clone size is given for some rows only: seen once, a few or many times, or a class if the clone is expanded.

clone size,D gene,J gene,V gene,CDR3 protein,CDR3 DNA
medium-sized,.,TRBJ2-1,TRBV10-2,CASSEREYNEQFF,TGCGCCAGCAGTGAGCGGGAGTACAATGAGCAGTTCTTC
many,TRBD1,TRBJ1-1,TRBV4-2,CASSPRSGQGAHTEAFF,TGTGCCAGCAGCCCAAGGTCGGGACAGGGGGCTCACACTGAAGCTTTCTTT
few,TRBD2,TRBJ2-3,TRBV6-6,CANSYGSGNPTDTQYF,TGTGCCAACAGTTACGGTAGCGGGAATCCCACAGATACGCAGTATTTT
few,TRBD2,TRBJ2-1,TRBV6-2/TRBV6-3,CASSASSGSYNEQFF,TGTGCCAGCAGTGCATCTAGCGGGAGTTACAATGAGCAGTTCTTC
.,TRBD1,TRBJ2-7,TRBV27,CASSPLDRLDEQYF,TGTGCCAGCAGTCCATTGGACAGGCTGGACGAGCAGTACTTC
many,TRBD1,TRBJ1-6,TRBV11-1,CASSTGTGDSPLHF,TGTGCCAGCAGCACCGGGACAGGAGATTCACCCCTCCACTTT
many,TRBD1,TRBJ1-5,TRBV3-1,CASSQDWTGVNLPQHF,TGTGCCAGCAGCCAAGACTGGACAGGGGTAAATCTGCCCCAGCATTTT
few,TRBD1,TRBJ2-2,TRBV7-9,CASSLGGQGVDGELFF,TGTGCCAGCAGCTTAGGAGGACAGGGGGTTGACGGGGAGCTGTTTTTT
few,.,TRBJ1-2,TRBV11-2,CASSLVEGTYGYTF,TGTGCCAGCAGCTTAGTCGAGGGGACTTATGGCTACACCTTC
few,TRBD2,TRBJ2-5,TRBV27,CASSPLAGQEETQYF,TGTGCCAGCAGTCCCCTAGCGGGGCAGGAGGAGACCCAGTACTTC
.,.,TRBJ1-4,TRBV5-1,CASSYGEKLFF,TGCGCCAGCAGCTACGGTGAAAAACTGTTTTTT
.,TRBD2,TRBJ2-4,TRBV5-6,CASSSGLGSKNIQYF,TGTGCCAGCAGCTCCGGACTAGGGTCCAAAAACATTCAGTACTTC
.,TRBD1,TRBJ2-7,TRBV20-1,CSARDPRTGPYEQYF,TGCAGTGCTAGAGATCCCCGGACAGGGCCCTACGAGCAGTACTTC
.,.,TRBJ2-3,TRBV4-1,CASSHGTDAAGGHSTDTQYF,TGCGCCAGCAGCCATGGGACGGACGCGGCAGGTGGACATAGCACAGATACGCAGTATTTT
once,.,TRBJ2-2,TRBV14,CASRKGANTGELFF,TGTGCCAGCAGGAAGGGGGCGAACACCGGGGAGCTGTTTTTT
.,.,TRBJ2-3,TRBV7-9,CASSLGADTDTQYF,TGTGCCAGCAGCTTAGGGGCTGACACAGATACGCAGTATTTT
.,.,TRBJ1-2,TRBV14,CASSLSTFPANGYTF,TGTGCCAGCAGCCTTTCGACCTTCCCCGCGAATGGCTACACCTTC
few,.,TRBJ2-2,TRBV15,CATSRVGGTGELFF,TGTGCCACCAGCAGAGTTGGCGGCACCGGGGAGCTGTTTTTT
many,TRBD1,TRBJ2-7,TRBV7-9,CASSPPQTGGIGEQYF,TGTGCCAGCAGCCCCCCCCAGACAGGGGGGATCGGGGAGCAGTACTTC
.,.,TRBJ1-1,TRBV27,CASSPENGMVEAFF,TGTGCCAGCAGCCCCGAGAATGGAATGGTTGAAGCTTTCTTT
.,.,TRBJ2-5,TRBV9,CASSVAGETQYF,TGTGCCAGCAGCGTAGCTGGAGAGACCCAGTACTTC
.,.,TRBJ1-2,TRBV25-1,CASSGGQSNYGYTF,TGTGCCAGCAGTGGTGGACAGTCTAACTATGGCTACACCTTC
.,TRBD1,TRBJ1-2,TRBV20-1,CSARDRDRGHYGYTF,TGCAGTGCTAGAGACCGGGACAGGGGTCACTATGGCTACACCTTC
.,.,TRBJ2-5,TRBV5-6,CASSLIAGAVLQETQYF,TGTGCCAGCAGCCTGATCGCAGGGGCAGTCCTACAAGAGACCCAGTACTTC
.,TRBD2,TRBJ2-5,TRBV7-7,CASSLTSGPETQYF,TGTGCCAGCAGCCTGACTAGCGGGCCAGAGACCCAGTACTTC
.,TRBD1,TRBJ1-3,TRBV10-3,CAISPGQALWDTIYF,TGTGCCATCAGCCCGGGACAGGCGCTTTGGGACACCATATATTTT
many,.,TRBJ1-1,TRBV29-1,CSVKPGWKNTEAFF,TGCAGCGTTAAGCCGGGATGGAAGAACACTGAAGCTTTCTTT
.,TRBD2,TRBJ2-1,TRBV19,CASSGSHEQFF,TGTGCCAGCAGCGGGAGCCATGAGCAGTTCTTC
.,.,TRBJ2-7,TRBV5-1,CASSLESSEQYF,TGCGCCAGCAGCTTGGAGAGTTCAGAGCAGTACTTC
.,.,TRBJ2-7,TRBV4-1,CASSQGSGRSSYEQYF,TGCGCCAGCAGCCAAGGTTCCGGACGGAGCTCCTACGAGCAGTACTTC
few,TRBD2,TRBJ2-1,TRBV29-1,CSVEVAGLRNEQFF,TGCAGCGTTGAGGTAGCGGGACTCAGGAATGAGCAGTTCTTC
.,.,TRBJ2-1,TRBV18,CASSQFRVGSYNEQFF,TGTGCCAGCTCACAATTCCGGGTCGGCTCCTACAATGAGCAGTTCTTC
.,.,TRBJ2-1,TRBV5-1,CASSLDLTSPDEQFF,TGCGCCAGCAGCTTGGACCTTACTAGCCCCGATGAGCAGTTCTTC
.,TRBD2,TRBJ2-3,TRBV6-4,CASSRLAGGTDTQYF,TGTGCCAGCTCCAGACTAGCGGGGGGAACAGATACGCAGTATTTT
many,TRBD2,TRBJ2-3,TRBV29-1,CSVRRESGDTQYF,TGCAGCGTTAGGCGGGAGTCGGGAGATACGCAGTATTTT
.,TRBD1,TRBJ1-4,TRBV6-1,CASSEGQGEGNERLFF,TGTGCCAGCAGTGAGGGACAGGGAGAAGGCAATGAAAGACTGTTTTTT
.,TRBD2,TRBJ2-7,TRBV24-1,CATSESSGSSYEQYF,TGTGCCACCAGTGAATCAAGCGGGAGCTCCTACGAGCAGTACTTC
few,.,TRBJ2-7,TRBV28,CASTPGLTYEQYF,TGTGCCAGCACGCCGGGCCTAACCTACGAGCAGTACTTC
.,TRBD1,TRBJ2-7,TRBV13,CASSLRGRKYEQYF,TGTGCCAGCAGCTTAAGGGGGCGCAAATACGAGCAGTACTTC
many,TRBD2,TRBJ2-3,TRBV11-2,CASSPARLAGVDTQYF,TGTGCCAGCAGCCCAGCGCGGCTAGCGGGAGTAGATACGCAGTATTTT
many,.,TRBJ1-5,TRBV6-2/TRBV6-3,CASMIAGDSNQPQHF,TGTGCCAGCATGATAGCAGGGGATAGCAATCAGCCCCAGCATTTT
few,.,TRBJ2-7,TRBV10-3,CAISDSTVSSYEQYF,TGTGCCATCAGTGATTCGACAGTAAGCTCCTACGAGCAGTACTTC
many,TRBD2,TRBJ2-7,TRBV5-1,CASSLGLAGGEYSYEQYF,TGCGCCAGCAGCTTGGGACTAGCGGGGGGCGAATACTCCTACGAGCAGTACTTC
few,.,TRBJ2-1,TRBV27,CASGGTAYNEQFF,TGTGCCAGCGGGGGGACAGCGTACAATGAGCAGTTCTTC